This is a list of T cell receptor beta chains from one sample in a study of shared T cell receptors in the human thymus. Some clones are missing from TCRdb's copy, which holds only in-frame ones; the method was immunoSEQ multiplex PCR. Of 600,000 to 900,000 clones listed, over 75% are singletons. This sample was shared with a second study, whose subject was human thymus T cells.

Sequencing was carried out using thymocytes. All receptors come from a girl less than two years old with a congenital heart defect. Both conserved end residues are part of each CDR3. A D gene is named only where the DNA matches it firmly. Clone size is shown for a subset of rows, as once, few, many or a class of expanded clone.

J,D,size,V,length,CDR3,DNA
TRBJ1-3,.,.,TRBV6-5,16,CASSCCTTPTGNTIYF,TGTGCCAGCAGTTGCTGTACCACTCCGACAGGAAACACCATATATTTT
TRBJ1-1,.,.,TRBV10-1,13,CASSPGRRGEAFF,TGCGCCAGCAGTCCCGGAAGGAGGGGAGAAGCTTTCTTT
TRBJ1-3,TRBD1,once,TRBV28,15,CATLRDRSSGNTIYF,TGTGCCACCCTACGGGACAGGAGCTCTGGAAACACCATATATTTT
TRBJ1-1,.,.,TRBV25-1,11,CASSGERAAFF,TGTGCCAGCAGTGGGGAGAGGGCGGCTTTCTTT
TRBJ1-2,TRBD1,.,TRBV7-9,14,CASSAGQGAFGYTF,TGTGCCAGCAGCGCCGGACAGGGGGCTTTCGGCTACACCTTC
TRBJ1-2,.,.,TRBV6-5,14,CASSQNGIRYGYTF,TGTGCCAGCAGTCAAAACGGGATACGGTATGGCTACACCTTC
TRBJ2-7,.,.,TRBV4-1,14,CASSQDHRLYEQYF,TGCGCCAGCAGCCAAGACCACCGACTTTACGAGCAGTACTTC
TRBJ1-2,.,.,TRBV30,15,CAWSNQGGLSYGYTF,TGTGCCTGGAGTAACCAAGGCGGGCTCTCCTATGGCTACACCTTC
TRBJ1-1,TRBD1,.,TRBV19,14,CASSMGQKNTEAFF,TGTGCCAGTAGTATGGGACAGAAGAACACTGAAGCTTTCTTT
TRBJ1-3,TRBD1,once,TRBV11-2,16,CASSLDSGGFRNTIYF,TGTGCCAGCAGCTTAGATTCAGGGGGATTTCGAAACACCATATATTTT
TRBJ1-3,.,.,TRBV13,22,CASSHQIPTREEGLSSGNTIYF,TGTGCCAGCAGCCACCAAATACCGACCCGGGAGGAGGGATTAAGCTCTGGAAACACCATATATTTT
TRBJ1-5,.,.,TRBV6-1,14,CASRVWGRNQPQHF,TGTGCCAGCAGAGTTTGGGGGCGGAATCAGCCCCAGCATTTT
TRBJ2-3,.,.,TRBV4-2,15,CASSHTAVGTDTQYF,TGTGCCAGCAGCCACACCGCTGTAGGCACAGATACGCAGTATTTT
TRBJ1-2,.,.,TRBV11-2,15,CASSWGSGRYYGYTF,TGTGCCAGCAGCTGGGGCTCAGGGAGGTACTATGGCTACACCTTC
TRBJ1-3,.,.,TRBV4-3,15,CASSQVSGEANTIYF,TGCGCCAGCAGCCAAGTGTCGGGGGAAGCAAACACCATATATTTT
TRBJ2-1,.,few,TRBV6-5,13,CASTRPHSSEQFF,TGTGCCAGCACCAGACCGCATAGCAGTGAGCAGTTCTTC
TRBJ1-1,.,.,TRBV7-2,17,CASSLVRNETLNTEAFF,TGTGCCAGCAGCTTAGTCAGGAATGAAACCTTGAACACTGAAGCTTTCTTT
TRBJ2-3,.,.,TRBV10-1,14,CASSESGGGDTQYF,TGCGCCAGCAGTGAGTCAGGGGGTGGAGATACGCAGTATTTT
TRBJ1-2,TRBD1,.,TRBV9,14,CASSVRTGRRGYTF,TGTGCCAGCAGCGTACGGACAGGGAGACGTGGCTACACCTTC
TRBJ1-2,.,.,TRBV4-1,15,CASSQADRGGYGYTF,TGCGCCAGCAGCCAAGCCGATCGGGGAGGCTATGGCTACACCTTC
TRBJ2-1,TRBD2,.,TRBV5-8,14,CASCLAGDYNEQFF,TGTGCCAGTTGCCTAGCGGGGGACTACAATGAGCAGTTCTTC
TRBJ2-7,.,.,TRBV14,13,CASSLATKYEQYF,TGTGCCAGCAGCCTCGCAACTAAGTACGAGCAGTACTTC
TRBJ2-7,TRBD1,.,TRBV7-2,13,CASSRGQTYEQYF,TGTGCCAGCAGCAGGGGACAGACCTACGAGCAGTACTTC
TRBJ1-2,.,.,TRBV7-9,14,CASSPTGGGHGYTF,TGTGCCAGCAGCCCAACCGGGGGGGGCCATGGCTACACCTTC
TRBJ2-3,.,.,TRBV5-1,14,CASSLPPTSDTQYF,TGCGCCAGCAGCTTGCCACCTACTTCGGATACGCAGTATTTT
TRBJ1-5,.,.,TRBV5-1,14,CASSSTAGSQPQHF,TGCGCCAGCAGCTCCACCGCAGGTTCTCAGCCCCAGCATTTT
TRBJ2-4,TRBD1,.,TRBV5-1,15,CASSLNRGRENIQYF,TGCGCCAGCAGCCTAAACAGGGGGCGAGAAAACATTCAGTACTTC
TRBJ1-1,.,.,TRBV2,15,CASCDQHGWNTEAFF,TGTGCCAGCTGTGACCAACATGGTTGGAACACTGAAGCTTTCTTT
TRBJ1-2,.,.,TRBV10-2,13,CASTTGSDYGYTF,TGCGCCAGCACTACGGGGAGTGACTATGGCTACACCTTC